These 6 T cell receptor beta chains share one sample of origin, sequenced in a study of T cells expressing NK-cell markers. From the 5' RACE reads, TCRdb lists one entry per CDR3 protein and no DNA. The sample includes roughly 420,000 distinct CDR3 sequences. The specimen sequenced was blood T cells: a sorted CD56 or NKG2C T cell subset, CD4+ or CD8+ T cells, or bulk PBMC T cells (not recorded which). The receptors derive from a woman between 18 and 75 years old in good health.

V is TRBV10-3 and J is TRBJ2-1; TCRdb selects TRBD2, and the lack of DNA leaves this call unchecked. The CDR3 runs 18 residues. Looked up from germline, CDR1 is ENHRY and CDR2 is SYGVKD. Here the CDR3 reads CAISAVAGGRSSYNEQFF.

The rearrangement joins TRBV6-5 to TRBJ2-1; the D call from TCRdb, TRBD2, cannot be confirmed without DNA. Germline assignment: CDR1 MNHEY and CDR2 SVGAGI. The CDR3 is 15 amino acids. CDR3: CASSYSGLARDEQFF.

The CDR3: CSARDGSGTAKNGYTF. The chain has TRBV20-1 and TRBJ1-2; checking the TCRdb D call of TRBD1 is not possible without DNA. CDR3 length: 16 residues. Germline V lookup: CDR1 DFQATT, CDR2 SNEGSKA (reference sequence).

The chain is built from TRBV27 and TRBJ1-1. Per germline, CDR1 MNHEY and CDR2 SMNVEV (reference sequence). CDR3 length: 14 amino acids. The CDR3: CASTPSVMNTEAFF.

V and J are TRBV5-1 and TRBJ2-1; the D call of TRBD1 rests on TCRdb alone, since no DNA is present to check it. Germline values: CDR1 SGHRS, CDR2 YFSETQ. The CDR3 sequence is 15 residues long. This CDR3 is CASSGGASVDNEQFF.

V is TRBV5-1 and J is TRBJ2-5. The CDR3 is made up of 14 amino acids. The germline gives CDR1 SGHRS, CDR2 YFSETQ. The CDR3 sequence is CASSLQKYQETQYF. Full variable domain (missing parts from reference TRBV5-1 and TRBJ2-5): KAGVTQTPRYLIKTRGQQVTLSCSPISGHRSVSWYQQTPGQGLQFLFEYFSETQRNKGNFPGRFSGRQFSNSRSEMNVSTLELGDSALYLCASSLQKYQETQYFGPGTRLLVL.